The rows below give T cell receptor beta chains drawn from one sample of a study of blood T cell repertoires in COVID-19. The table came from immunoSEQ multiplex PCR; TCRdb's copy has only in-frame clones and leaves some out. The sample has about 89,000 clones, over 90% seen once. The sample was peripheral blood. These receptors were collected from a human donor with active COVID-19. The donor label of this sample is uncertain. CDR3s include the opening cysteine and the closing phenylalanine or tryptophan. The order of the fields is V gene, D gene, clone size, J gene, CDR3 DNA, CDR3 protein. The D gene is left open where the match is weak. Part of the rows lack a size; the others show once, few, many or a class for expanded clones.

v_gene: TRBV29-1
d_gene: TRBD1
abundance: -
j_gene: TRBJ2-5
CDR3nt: TGCAGCGTCCTCCGACAGGGAAGGCGGGAGACCCAGTACTTC
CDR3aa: CSVLRQGRRETQYF

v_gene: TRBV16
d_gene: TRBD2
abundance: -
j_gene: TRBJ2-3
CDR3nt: TGTGCCAGCAGCCGACTAGCGGGAGACACAGATACGCAGTATTTT
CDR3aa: CASSRLAGDTDTQYF

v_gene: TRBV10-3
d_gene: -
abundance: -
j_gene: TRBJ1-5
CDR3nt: TGTGCCATCAGTGAGTCCAGGGTCGGCAATCAGCCCCAGCATTTT
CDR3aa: CAISESRVGNQPQHF

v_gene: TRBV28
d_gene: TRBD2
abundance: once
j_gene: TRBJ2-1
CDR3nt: TGTGCCAGCAGTCTCACTAGCGGGAGGGCGGATGAGCAGTTCTTC
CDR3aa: CASSLTSGRADEQFF

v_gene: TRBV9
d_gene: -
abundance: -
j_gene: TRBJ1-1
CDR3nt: TGTGCCAGCAGTGCAACAGGGATCACTGAAGCTTTCTTT
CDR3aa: CASSATGITEAFF

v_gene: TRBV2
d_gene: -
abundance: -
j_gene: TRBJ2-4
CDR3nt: TGTGCCAGCACCAATCTTGGGGCCCTAGCCAAAAACATTCAGTACTTC
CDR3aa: CASTNLGALAKNIQYF

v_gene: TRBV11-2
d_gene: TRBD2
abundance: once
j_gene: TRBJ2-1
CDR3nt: TGTGCCAGCAGCTTAGATACGGGAGGGCTTTATGAGCAGTTCTTC
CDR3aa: CASSLDTGGLYEQFF

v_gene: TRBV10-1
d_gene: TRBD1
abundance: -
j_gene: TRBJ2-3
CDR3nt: TGCGCCAGCAGTCTACAGGGGGAAGATACGCAGTATTTT
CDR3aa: CASSLQGEDTQYF

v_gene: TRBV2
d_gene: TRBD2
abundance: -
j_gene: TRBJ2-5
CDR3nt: TGTGCCAGCAGTGAATTAAGGGCTAGCGGGAGGCAAGAGGAGTTCCAGACCCAGTACTTC
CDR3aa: CASSELRASGRQEEFQTQYF

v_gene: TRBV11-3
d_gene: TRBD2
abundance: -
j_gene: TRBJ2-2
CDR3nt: TGTGCCAGCAGCTTGTCTAGCGGTGCTACCGGGGAGCTGTTTTTT
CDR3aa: CASSLSSGATGELFF

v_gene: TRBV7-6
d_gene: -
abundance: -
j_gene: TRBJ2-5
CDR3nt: TGTGCCAGCAGCCTTTCCCAGATCCAGTACTTC
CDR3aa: CASSLSQIQYF

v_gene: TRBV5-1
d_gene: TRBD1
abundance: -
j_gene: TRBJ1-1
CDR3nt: TGCGCCAGTCAGGTCACAGGGGAGCATGAAGCTTTCTTT
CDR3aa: CASQVTGEHEAFF

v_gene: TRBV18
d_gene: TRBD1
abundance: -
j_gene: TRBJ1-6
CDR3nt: TGTGCCAGCTCACCCACAGGGGGCGGTAATTCACCCCTCCACTTT
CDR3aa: CASSPTGGGNSPLHF

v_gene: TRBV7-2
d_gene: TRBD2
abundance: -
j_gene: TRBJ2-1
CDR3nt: TGTGCCAGCAGCTTAGTGGTAGCGGGAGGGTTGGGCAATGAGCAGTTCTTC
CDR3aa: CASSLVVAGGLGNEQFF

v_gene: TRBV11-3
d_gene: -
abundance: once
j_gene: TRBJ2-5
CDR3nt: TGTGCCAGCAGCCATAAACTGACAGGAGCCCAAGAGACCCAGTACTTC
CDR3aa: CASSHKLTGAQETQYF

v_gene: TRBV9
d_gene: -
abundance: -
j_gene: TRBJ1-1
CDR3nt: TGTGCCAGCAGCGTAGACCAACAGGGATCCACTGAAGCTTTCTTT
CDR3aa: CASSVDQQGSTEAFF

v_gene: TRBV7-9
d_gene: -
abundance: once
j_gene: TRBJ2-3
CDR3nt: TGTGCCAGCAGGTCAGCGGGCCGCACAGATACGCAGTATTTT
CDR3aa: CASRSAGRTDTQYF

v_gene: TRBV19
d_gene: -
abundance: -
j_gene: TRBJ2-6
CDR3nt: TGTGCCAGTAGTATAAACAGGTCTGGGGCCAACGTCCTGACTTTC
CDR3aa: CASSINRSGANVLTF

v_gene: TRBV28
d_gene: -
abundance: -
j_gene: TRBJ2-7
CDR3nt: TGTGCCAGCAGTTTTACCTACAGGCTGACCTACGAGCAGTACTTC
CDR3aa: CASSFTYRLTYEQYF

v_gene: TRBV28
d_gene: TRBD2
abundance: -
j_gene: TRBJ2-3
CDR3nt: TGTGCCAGCAGTCCGACTAGCGGGGTCACAGATACGCAGTATTTT
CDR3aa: CASSPTSGVTDTQYF

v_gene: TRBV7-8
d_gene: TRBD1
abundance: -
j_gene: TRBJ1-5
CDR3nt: TGTGCCAGCAGCCTAAATTCCGGGACAGGGGTTCAGCCCCAGCATTTT
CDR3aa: CASSLNSGTGVQPQHF

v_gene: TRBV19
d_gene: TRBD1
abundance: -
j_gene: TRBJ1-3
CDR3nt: TGTGCCAGTACCCTCTCCGGGACAGTTTGGGATTCTGGAAACACCATATATTTT
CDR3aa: CASTLSGTVWDSGNTIYF

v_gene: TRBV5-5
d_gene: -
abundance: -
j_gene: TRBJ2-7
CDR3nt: TGTGCCAGCAGCTTGGTGTGGACGGGGTACGAGCAGTACTTC
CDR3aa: CASSLVWTGYEQYF

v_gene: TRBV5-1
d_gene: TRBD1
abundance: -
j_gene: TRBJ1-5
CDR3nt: TGCGCCAGCAGCAAGGACAGGGGAGGCCAGCCCCAGCATTTT
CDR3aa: CASSKDRGGQPQHF

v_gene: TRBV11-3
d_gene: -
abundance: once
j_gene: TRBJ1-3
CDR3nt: TGTGCCAGCAGCTTTGCAGGGACAGGAAACACCATATATTTT
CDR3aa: CASSFAGTGNTIYF

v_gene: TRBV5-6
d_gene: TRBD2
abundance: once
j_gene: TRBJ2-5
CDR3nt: TGTGCCAGCAGCGGGTGGACTAGCGGGAGAGGTAGTTTGGTAGAGACCCAGTACTTC
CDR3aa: CASSGWTSGRGSLVETQYF

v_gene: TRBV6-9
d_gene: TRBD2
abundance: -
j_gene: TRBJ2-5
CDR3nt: TGTGCCAGCCTTGCTAGCGGGAGGGCACAAGAGACCCAGTACTTC
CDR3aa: CASLASGRAQETQYF

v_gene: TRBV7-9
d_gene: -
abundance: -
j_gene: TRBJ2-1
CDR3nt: TGTGCCAGCAGCCCAGACTACAATGAGCAGTTCTTC
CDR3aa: CASSPDYNEQFF

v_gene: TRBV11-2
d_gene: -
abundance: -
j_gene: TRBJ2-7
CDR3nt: TGTGCCAGCTGCCCGGGGGTTTCCCCTCACGAGCAGTACTTC
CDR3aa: CASCPGVSPHEQYF

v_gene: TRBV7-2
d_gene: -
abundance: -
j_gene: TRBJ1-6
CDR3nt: TGTGCCAGCAGCCCTGCGGTAGGCAATTCACCCCTCCACTTT
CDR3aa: CASSPAVGNSPLHF

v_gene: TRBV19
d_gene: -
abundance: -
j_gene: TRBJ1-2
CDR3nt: TGTGCCAGTAGTAGTCCCCGTGGCTACACCTTC
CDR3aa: CASSSPRGYTF

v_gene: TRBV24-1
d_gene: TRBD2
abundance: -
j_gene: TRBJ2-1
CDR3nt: TGTGCCACCAGTGACGTTAGCGGGGCCTCCTACAATGAGCAGTTCTTC
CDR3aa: CATSDVSGASYNEQFF

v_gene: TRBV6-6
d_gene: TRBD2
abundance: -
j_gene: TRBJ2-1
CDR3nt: TGTGCCAGCAGCCTTAGAGCGGGAGGGAGGAATGAGCAGTTCTTC
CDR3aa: CASSLRAGGRNEQFF

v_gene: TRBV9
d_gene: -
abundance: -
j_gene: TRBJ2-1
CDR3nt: TGTGCCAGCAGCGAGAGGACAGTTCGCTCCTACAATGAGCAGTTCTTC
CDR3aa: CASSERTVRSYNEQFF

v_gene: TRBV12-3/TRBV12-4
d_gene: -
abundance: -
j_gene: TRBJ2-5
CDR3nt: TGTGCCAGCAGTTTTCAGGGGACGGAGACCCAGTACTTC
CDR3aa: CASSFQGTETQYF

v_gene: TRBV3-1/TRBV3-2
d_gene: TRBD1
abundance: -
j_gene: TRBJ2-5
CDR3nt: TGTGCCAGCAGCCAAGGATACAGGGGGTTGAGTGAGACCCAGTACTTC
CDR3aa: CASSQGYRGLSETQYF

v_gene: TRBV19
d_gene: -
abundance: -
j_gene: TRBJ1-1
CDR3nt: TGTGCCAGTAGTATCACAAAAACAGGTGAAGCTTTCTTT
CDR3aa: CASSITKTGEAFF

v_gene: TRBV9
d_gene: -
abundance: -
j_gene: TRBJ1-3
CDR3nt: TGTGCCAGCAGCGTAGGAACGGGGTCTTCTGGAAACACCATATATTTT
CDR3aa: CASSVGTGSSGNTIYF

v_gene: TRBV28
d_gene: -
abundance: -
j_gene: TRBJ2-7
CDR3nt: TGTGCCAGCAGTGATGGGACTCGACAAACCTACGAGCAGTACTTC
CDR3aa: CASSDGTRQTYEQYF